Listed below are T cell receptor beta chains from one sample, sequenced in a study of blood T cell repertoires in COVID-19. The table came from immunoSEQ multiplex PCR; TCRdb's copy has only in-frame clones and leaves some out. The sample shows more than 110,000 clones, approximately 80% of them seen only once. Sequenced: PBMCs or T cells enriched from blood (not recorded which). These receptors were collected from a woman in her fifties or sixties who had recovered from COVID-19. The CDR3 runs from the conserved cysteine through the conserved F or W. A D gene is named only where the DNA matches it firmly. Size tells how often a clone was seen (once, few, many) or the class of an expanded clone, and some rows leave it out.

j_call: TRBJ1-4; d_call: TRBD1; cdr3_length: 16; v_call: TRBV18; clone_size: -; cdr3_nt: TGTGCCAGCTCGCTACAACAGGGGGCAGGGGATGAAAAACTGTTTTTT; cdr3_aa: CASSLQQGAGDEKLFF
j_call: TRBJ1-6; d_call: TRBD1; cdr3_length: 15; v_call: TRBV5-1; clone_size: -; cdr3_nt: TGCGCCAGCAGCTTGTCAGGACAGGGCGGATCACCCCTCCACTTT; cdr3_aa: CASSLSGQGGSPLHF
j_call: TRBJ1-2; d_call: -; cdr3_length: 15; v_call: TRBV24-1; clone_size: -; cdr3_nt: TGTGCCACCAGTGATCCGGCAGGGAATAACTATGGCTACACCTTC; cdr3_aa: CATSDPAGNNYGYTF
j_call: TRBJ2-2; d_call: -; cdr3_length: 16; v_call: TRBV5-4; clone_size: -; cdr3_nt: TGTGCCAGCAGCACCAGGACACACGCGAACACCGGGGAGCTGTTTTTT; cdr3_aa: CASSTRTHANTGELFF
j_call: TRBJ1-2; d_call: -; cdr3_length: 13; v_call: TRBV11-2; clone_size: few; cdr3_nt: TGTGCCAGCAGCGTACAGGTTAACTATGGCTACACCTTC; cdr3_aa: CASSVQVNYGYTF
j_call: TRBJ2-5; d_call: -; cdr3_length: 12; v_call: TRBV15; clone_size: -; cdr3_nt: TGTGCCACCAGCAGAGATACTGAGACCCAGTACTTC; cdr3_aa: CATSRDTETQYF
j_call: TRBJ1-1; d_call: TRBD1; cdr3_length: 12; v_call: TRBV7-9; clone_size: -; cdr3_nt: TGTGCCAGCAGCCTAGTCGGACAGGGGGCTTTCTTT; cdr3_aa: CASSLVGQGAFF
j_call: TRBJ1-4; d_call: TRBD1; cdr3_length: 17; v_call: TRBV10-3; clone_size: -; cdr3_nt: TGTGCCATCAGTGAGTCGAAGACAGGGAAAGCTAATGAAAAACTGTTTTTT; cdr3_aa: CAISESKTGKANEKLFF
j_call: TRBJ1-4; d_call: -; cdr3_length: 14; v_call: TRBV11-2; clone_size: few; cdr3_nt: TGTGCCAGCAGCTTAGAGGAGGGCGGGTACAAACTGTTTTTT; cdr3_aa: CASSLEEGGYKLFF
j_call: TRBJ1-2; d_call: -; cdr3_length: 12; v_call: TRBV28; clone_size: -; cdr3_nt: TGTGCCAGCAGCATCCCTAACTATGGCTACACCTTC; cdr3_aa: CASSIPNYGYTF
j_call: TRBJ1-1; d_call: -; cdr3_length: 14; v_call: TRBV18; clone_size: -; cdr3_nt: TGTGCCAGCTCAACGCTAAACAGGGCTCCTGAAGCTTTCTTT; cdr3_aa: CASSTLNRAPEAFF
j_call: TRBJ2-7; d_call: -; cdr3_length: 16; v_call: TRBV9; clone_size: -; cdr3_nt: TGTGCCAGCAGCGTAGCTCCAGGGAGGTTACCCTACGAGCAGTACTTC; cdr3_aa: CASSVAPGRLPYEQYF
j_call: TRBJ2-4; d_call: TRBD1; cdr3_length: 16; v_call: TRBV10-1; clone_size: -; cdr3_nt: TGCGCCAGCAGTGAACAATTGACAGGGGCCAAAAACATTCAGTACTTC; cdr3_aa: CASSEQLTGAKNIQYF
j_call: TRBJ1-1; d_call: -; cdr3_length: 14; v_call: TRBV9; clone_size: -; cdr3_nt: TGTGCCAGCAGCGTGACCAGGGAAAACACTGAAGCTTTCTTT; cdr3_aa: CASSVTRENTEAFF
j_call: TRBJ2-7; d_call: -; cdr3_length: 13; v_call: TRBV5-1; clone_size: once; cdr3_nt: TGCGCCAGCAGCTTGACCAGGGAGGATGTGCAGTACTTC; cdr3_aa: CASSLTREDVQYF
j_call: TRBJ1-5; d_call: -; cdr3_length: 14; v_call: TRBV28; clone_size: -; cdr3_nt: TGTGCCAGCAGTCCACTGGGGGGGGTCCAGCCCCAGCATTTT; cdr3_aa: CASSPLGGVQPQHF
j_call: TRBJ2-7; d_call: -; cdr3_length: 15; v_call: TRBV7-2; clone_size: -; cdr3_nt: TGTGCCAGCAGCCCCTCCACCGGCAGGTCCTACGAGCAGTACTTC; cdr3_aa: CASSPSTGRSYEQYF
j_call: TRBJ1-6; d_call: -; cdr3_length: 15; v_call: TRBV10-3; clone_size: -; cdr3_nt: TGTGCCACCTGGGGGGATAGCTCCTATAATTCACCCCTCCACTTT; cdr3_aa: CATWGDSSYNSPLHF
j_call: TRBJ1-1; d_call: -; cdr3_length: 13; v_call: TRBV25-1; clone_size: few; cdr3_nt: TGTGCCAGCTCCCAGGGGTGGAACACTGAAGCTTTCTTT; cdr3_aa: CASSQGWNTEAFF
j_call: TRBJ2-6; d_call: -; cdr3_length: 16; v_call: TRBV3-1/TRBV3-2; clone_size: -; cdr3_nt: TGTGCCAGCAGCCAAGAAGGAGGGACTGGGGCCAACGTCCTGACTTTC; cdr3_aa: CASSQEGGTGANVLTF
j_call: TRBJ2-3; d_call: -; cdr3_length: 14; v_call: TRBV5-6; clone_size: -; cdr3_nt: TGTGCCAGCAGCTCTTCACAGGGAACAGATACGCAGTATTTT; cdr3_aa: CASSSSQGTDTQYF
j_call: TRBJ2-1; d_call: TRBD1; cdr3_length: 14; v_call: TRBV6-5; clone_size: once; cdr3_nt: TGTGCCAGCAGTCAACACGACAGGGGCAATGAGCAGTTCTTC; cdr3_aa: CASSQHDRGNEQFF
j_call: TRBJ1-2; d_call: -; cdr3_length: 12; v_call: TRBV6-5; clone_size: -; cdr3_nt: TGTGCCAGCTCCCCTCTGGGCGAGGGCTACACCTTC; cdr3_aa: CASSPLGEGYTF
j_call: TRBJ1-2; d_call: TRBD1; cdr3_length: 13; v_call: TRBV2; clone_size: -; cdr3_nt: TGTGCCAGCCTCGACAGGGAGAACTATGGCTACACCTTC; cdr3_aa: CASLDRENYGYTF
j_call: TRBJ1-4; d_call: TRBD1; cdr3_length: 15; v_call: TRBV5-1; clone_size: -; cdr3_nt: TGCGCCAGCAGCTTCACAGGACAGGCTGGGGAAAAACTGTTTTTT; cdr3_aa: CASSFTGQAGEKLFF
j_call: TRBJ2-1; d_call: TRBD2; cdr3_length: 14; v_call: TRBV7-2; clone_size: few; cdr3_nt: TGTGCCAGCAGCAGACGGGGGGGAGTGAATGAGCAGTTCTTC; cdr3_aa: CASSRRGGVNEQFF
j_call: TRBJ1-1; d_call: TRBD1; cdr3_length: 14; v_call: TRBV27; clone_size: -; cdr3_nt: TGTGCCAGCAGTCCGGGGGACAGGGGCCCTGAAGCTTTCTTT; cdr3_aa: CASSPGDRGPEAFF
j_call: TRBJ1-3; d_call: -; cdr3_length: 17; v_call: TRBV28; clone_size: -; cdr3_nt: TGTGCCAGCAGTTTGACCAGCGGGGGGGGACAAGGAAACACCATATATTTT; cdr3_aa: CASSLTSGGGQGNTIYF
j_call: TRBJ2-5; d_call: -; cdr3_length: 18; v_call: TRBV5-4; clone_size: -; cdr3_nt: TGTGCCAGCAGCCATCTAGTTACAGGCGAAATCCACCAAGAGACCCAGTACTTC; cdr3_aa: CASSHLVTGEIHQETQYF
j_call: TRBJ2-3; d_call: TRBD1; cdr3_length: 18; v_call: TRBV18; clone_size: -; cdr3_nt: TGTGCCAGCTCCCAATTAGGACAGGGTCCACAAATGGCAGATACGCAGTATTTT; cdr3_aa: CASSQLGQGPQMADTQYF
j_call: TRBJ1-2; d_call: -; cdr3_length: 13; v_call: TRBV12-3/TRBV12-4; clone_size: once; cdr3_nt: TGTGCCAGCAGTTTACGGCGGATCTATGGCTACACCTTC; cdr3_aa: CASSLRRIYGYTF
j_call: TRBJ2-1; d_call: -; cdr3_length: 10; v_call: TRBV29-1; clone_size: -; cdr3_nt: TGCAGCGTGGCTCGAAATGAGCAGTTCTTC; cdr3_aa: CSVARNEQFF
j_call: TRBJ2-2; d_call: -; cdr3_length: 14; v_call: TRBV11-3; clone_size: -; cdr3_nt: TGTGCCAGCAGCTTACGGTGGGAGGCGGCGGAGCTGTTTTTT; cdr3_aa: CASSLRWEAAELFF
j_call: TRBJ1-6; d_call: -; cdr3_length: 17; v_call: TRBV7-3; clone_size: -; cdr3_nt: TGTGCCAGCAGCTTAACCCCAATCAGGGGTCGGGATTCACCCCTCCACTTT; cdr3_aa: CASSLTPIRGRDSPLHF
j_call: TRBJ2-1; d_call: TRBD2; cdr3_length: 16; v_call: TRBV4-1; clone_size: few; cdr3_nt: TGCGCCAGCAGCCCTTTCGCGCGGGGGAGTAACAATGAGCAGTTCTTC; cdr3_aa: CASSPFARGSNNEQFF
j_call: TRBJ1-2; d_call: TRBD1; cdr3_length: 15; v_call: TRBV5-1; clone_size: -; cdr3_nt: TGCGCCAGCAGCTTCGGACAGGGGGCGCGGTATGGCTACACCTTC; cdr3_aa: CASSFGQGARYGYTF
j_call: TRBJ1-1; d_call: TRBD1; cdr3_length: 14; v_call: TRBV3-1/TRBV3-2; clone_size: -; cdr3_nt: TGTGCCAGCAGCGAAGAGGACAGGGTGACTGAAGCTTTCTTT; cdr3_aa: CASSEEDRVTEAFF
j_call: TRBJ2-7; d_call: TRBD1; cdr3_length: 14; v_call: TRBV6-5; clone_size: -; cdr3_nt: TGTGCCAGCAGTCGGGGACAGGGGGCCTACGAGCAGTACTTC; cdr3_aa: CASSRGQGAYEQYF
j_call: TRBJ1-5; d_call: -; cdr3_length: 15; v_call: TRBV3-1/TRBV3-2; clone_size: -; cdr3_nt: TGTGCCAGCAGCCAAGAGGGAGGGGACGATCAGCCCCAGCATTTT; cdr3_aa: CASSQEGGDDQPQHF
j_call: TRBJ1-1; d_call: TRBD1; cdr3_length: 16; v_call: TRBV15; clone_size: -; cdr3_nt: TGTGCCACCAGCAGACCGGGACAGCCAATGAACACTGAAGCTTTCTTT; cdr3_aa: CATSRPGQPMNTEAFF
j_call: TRBJ2-5; d_call: TRBD2; cdr3_length: 15; v_call: TRBV7-8; clone_size: -; cdr3_nt: TGTGCCAGCAGCTCAAACAGCGGGGTCCAAGAGACCCAGTACTTC; cdr3_aa: CASSSNSGVQETQYF
j_call: TRBJ1-2; d_call: TRBD1; cdr3_length: 14; v_call: TRBV9; clone_size: -; cdr3_nt: TGTGCCAGCAGCCCCAACGACAGGGCGAATGGCTACACCTTC; cdr3_aa: CASSPNDRANGYTF
j_call: TRBJ1-1; d_call: -; cdr3_length: 14; v_call: TRBV11-3; clone_size: -; cdr3_nt: TGTGCCAGCAGCTTAGGTTCCTTGGACAGTGAAGCTTTCTTT; cdr3_aa: CASSLGSLDSEAFF
j_call: TRBJ2-5; d_call: TRBD1; cdr3_length: 15; v_call: TRBV7-9; clone_size: few; cdr3_nt: TGTGCCACCTCTTCGGACAGGGTCGCCCAAGAGACCCAGTACTTC; cdr3_aa: CATSSDRVAQETQYF
j_call: TRBJ1-1; d_call: TRBD1; cdr3_length: 11; v_call: TRBV29-1; clone_size: -; cdr3_nt: TGCAGCGTTGACCCGGGACAGGAAGCTTTCTTT; cdr3_aa: CSVDPGQEAFF
j_call: TRBJ2-7; d_call: TRBD2; cdr3_length: 14; v_call: TRBV6-5; clone_size: few; cdr3_nt: TGTGCCAGCATACTGACTAGCGGGGCCTACGAGCAGTACTTC; cdr3_aa: CASILTSGAYEQYF
j_call: TRBJ1-1; d_call: -; cdr3_length: 13; v_call: TRBV28; clone_size: few; cdr3_nt: TGTGCCAGCAGTTTAGGAAGGCGGGCTGAAGCTTTCTTT; cdr3_aa: CASSLGRRAEAFF
j_call: TRBJ1-1; d_call: TRBD1; cdr3_length: 13; v_call: TRBV11-1; clone_size: once; cdr3_nt: TGTGCCAGCAGCTTATTCAACAGGGGAAGAGCTTTCTTT; cdr3_aa: CASSLFNRGRAFF
j_call: TRBJ1-6; d_call: -; cdr3_length: 12; v_call: TRBV7-2; clone_size: -; cdr3_nt: TGTGCCAGCAGCTTTCCACAGGGACCCTTCCACTTT; cdr3_aa: CASSFPQGPFHF
j_call: TRBJ2-7; d_call: -; cdr3_length: 14; v_call: TRBV5-1; clone_size: few; cdr3_nt: TGCGCCAGCAGCTCGGACATCTTCTCCTACGAGCAGTACTTC; cdr3_aa: CASSSDIFSYEQYF
j_call: TRBJ2-1; d_call: TRBD2; cdr3_length: 16; v_call: TRBV5-1; clone_size: -; cdr3_nt: TGCGCCAGCAGCTTGCCGCTCGGGGGGGACTACAATGAGCAGTTCTTC; cdr3_aa: CASSLPLGGDYNEQFF
j_call: TRBJ2-4; d_call: -; cdr3_length: 17; v_call: TRBV5-1; clone_size: -; cdr3_nt: TGCGCCAGCAGCTTGGAGGGGGTAATGACGGCCAAAAACATTCAGTACTTC; cdr3_aa: CASSLEGVMTAKNIQYF
j_call: TRBJ1-2; d_call: -; cdr3_length: 16; v_call: TRBV27; clone_size: -; cdr3_nt: TGTGCCAGCAGTCAGGGCTCCACTGCTTTGAACTATGGCTACACCTTC; cdr3_aa: CASSQGSTALNYGYTF
j_call: TRBJ1-2; d_call: -; cdr3_length: 13; v_call: TRBV5-1; clone_size: -; cdr3_nt: TGCGCCAGCAGCTTGGGACAGAACTATGGCTACACCTTC; cdr3_aa: CASSLGQNYGYTF
j_call: TRBJ1-2; d_call: TRBD1; cdr3_length: 14; v_call: TRBV6-5; clone_size: -; cdr3_nt: TGTGCCAGCAGCGAGGACAGGGCGGACTATGGCTACACCTTC; cdr3_aa: CASSEDRADYGYTF
j_call: TRBJ1-1; d_call: -; cdr3_length: 13; v_call: TRBV19; clone_size: -; cdr3_nt: TGTGCCAGTAAAGACAGGTGGAACACTGAAGCTTTCTTT; cdr3_aa: CASKDRWNTEAFF
j_call: TRBJ1-5; d_call: -; cdr3_length: 13; v_call: TRBV6-5; clone_size: -; cdr3_nt: TGTGCCAGCAGTTACTCCCTCAATCAGCCCCAGCATTTT; cdr3_aa: CASSYSLNQPQHF
j_call: TRBJ1-6; d_call: TRBD1; cdr3_length: 14; v_call: TRBV3-1/TRBV3-2; clone_size: -; cdr3_nt: TGTGCCAGCAGCCCCCGGGACAGGGTATTCACCCTCCACTTT; cdr3_aa: CASSPRDRVFTLHF
j_call: TRBJ2-2; d_call: TRBD1; cdr3_length: 17; v_call: TRBV12-5; clone_size: few; cdr3_nt: TGTGCTAGTGGTTTGACCCATGGACAGGGATTCACCGGGGAGCTGTTTTTT; cdr3_aa: CASGLTHGQGFTGELFF